The 4 T cell receptor beta chains given below trace back to one sample, sequenced in a study of PD-L1 blockade in urothelial cancer. The data were produced by immunoSEQ multiplex PCR, yet TCRdb's version contains in-frame clones alone and is incomplete. The data show roughly 39,000 clones, with about nine tenths seen just once and roughly 10% held by the top ten. As to time point: pretreatment peripheral blood. This material consisted of PBMCs, taken around atezolizumab (anti-PD-L1) treatment. The receptors derive from a woman aged 60-70 years with urothelial cancer.

This clone is medium-sized within its sample. The chain couples TRBV28 to TRBJ1-2; 9 bases are shared with TRBD1. Germline CDR1 is MDHEN and CDR2 is SYDVKM. Trimming removed 5 bases from V and 5 bases from J; junction bases left unmatched: 9. The CDR3 has 15 residues. The DNA for the CDR3 is TGTGCCAGCAGTCGTCCGGGACAGGGAGTTTATGGCTACACCTTC. Encoded protein: CASSRPGQGVYGYTF.

This chain joins TRBV7-3 and TRBJ2-2; D perhaps matches TRBD2 (6 bases). Trimming left V 2 bases short and J 0 bases short, with 16 bases between. CDR1 SGHTA and CDR2 FQGTGA come from the germline V gene. CDR3 length: 18 residues. The CDR3 DNA sequence: TGTGCCAGCAGCTTAGGCGGTCTAGCGTTCCCGAACACCGGGGAGCTGTTTTTT. As protein: CASSLGGLAFPNTGELFF.

V gene TRBV6-6 combines with J gene TRBJ1-5; 10 bases match TRBD1. The J segment lost 4 bases and the V segment lost 0 bases, leaving 3 bases of the junction unmatched. The CDR3 loop spans 16 amino acids. Germline V gene sequence: CDR1 MNHNY, CDR2 SVGAGI (reference sequence). For the CDR3, the DNA is TGTGCCAGCAGTTACTCCGGGACAGGGGATAATCAGCCCCAGCATTTT. This sequence encodes CASSYSGTGDNQPQHF.

The sample holds a few counts of this clone. The chain couples TRBV2 to TRBJ1-2; 8 bases are shared with TRBD1. The germline CDR1 and CDR2 sequences are SNHLY and FYNNEI. The J segment lost 5 bases and the V segment lost 5 bases, leaving 7 bases of the junction unmatched. The CDR3 is made up of 14 amino acids. The CDR3 nucleotides are TGTGCCAGCAGTTTGGACAGGGTAGAGTATGGCTACACCTTC. Translation: CASSLDRVEYGYTF. The full variable domain, with the rest looked up from reference TRBV2 and TRBJ1-2, is EPEVTQTPSHQVTQMGQEVILRCVPISNHLYFYWYRQILGQKVEFLVSFYNNEISEKSEIFDDQFSVERPDGSNFTLKIRSTKLEDSAMYFCASSLDRVEYGYTFGSGTRLTVV.